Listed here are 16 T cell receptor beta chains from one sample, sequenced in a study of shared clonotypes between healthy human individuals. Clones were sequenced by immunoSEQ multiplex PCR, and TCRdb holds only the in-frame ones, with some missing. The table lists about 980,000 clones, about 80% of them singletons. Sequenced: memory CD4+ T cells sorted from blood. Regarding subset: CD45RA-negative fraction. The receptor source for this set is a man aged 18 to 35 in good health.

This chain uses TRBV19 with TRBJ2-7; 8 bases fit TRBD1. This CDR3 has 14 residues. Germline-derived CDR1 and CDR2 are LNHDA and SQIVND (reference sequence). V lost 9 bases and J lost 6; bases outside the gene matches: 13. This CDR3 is CASSRGTGFLEQYF. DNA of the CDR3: TGTGCCAGCTCCCGAGGGACAGGATTTCTCGAGCAGTACTTC.

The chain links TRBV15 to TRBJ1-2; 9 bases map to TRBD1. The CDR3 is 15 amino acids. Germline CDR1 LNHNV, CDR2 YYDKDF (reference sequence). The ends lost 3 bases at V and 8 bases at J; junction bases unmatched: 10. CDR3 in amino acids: CATSRRTGAAEGYTF. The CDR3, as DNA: TGTGCCACCAGCAGGAGGACAGGGGCGGCAGAAGGCTACACCTTC.

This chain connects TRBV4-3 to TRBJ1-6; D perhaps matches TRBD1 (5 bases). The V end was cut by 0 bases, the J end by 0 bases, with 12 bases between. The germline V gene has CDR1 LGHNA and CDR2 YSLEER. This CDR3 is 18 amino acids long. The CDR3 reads CASSQDGTLSSYNSPLHF. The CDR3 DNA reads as TGCGCCAGCAGCCAAGACGGGACGTTGAGCTCCTATAATTCACCCCTCCACTTT.

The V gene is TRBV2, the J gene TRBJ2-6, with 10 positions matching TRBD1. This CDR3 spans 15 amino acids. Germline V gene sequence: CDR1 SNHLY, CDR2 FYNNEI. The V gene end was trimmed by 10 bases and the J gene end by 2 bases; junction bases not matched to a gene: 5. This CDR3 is CATRGQGAGANVLTF. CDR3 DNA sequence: TGTGCCACCCGAGGACAGGGGGCTGGGGCCAACGTCCTGACTTTC.

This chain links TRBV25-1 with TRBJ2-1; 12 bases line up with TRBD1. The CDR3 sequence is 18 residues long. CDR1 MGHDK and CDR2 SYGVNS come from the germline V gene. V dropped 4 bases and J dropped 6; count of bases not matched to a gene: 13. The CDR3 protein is CASSGQPGTGGNLNEQFF. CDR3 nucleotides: TGTGCCAGCAGTGGGCAACCCGGGACAGGGGGCAACCTCAATGAGCAGTTCTTC.

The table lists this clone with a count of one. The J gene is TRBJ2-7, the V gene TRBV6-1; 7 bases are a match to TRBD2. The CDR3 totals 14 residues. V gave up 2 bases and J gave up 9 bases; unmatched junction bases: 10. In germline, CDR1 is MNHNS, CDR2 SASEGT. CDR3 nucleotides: TGTGCCAGCAGTGAAAAAAACGGGGGGACGGGGCAGTACTTC. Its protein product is CASSEKNGGTGQYF.

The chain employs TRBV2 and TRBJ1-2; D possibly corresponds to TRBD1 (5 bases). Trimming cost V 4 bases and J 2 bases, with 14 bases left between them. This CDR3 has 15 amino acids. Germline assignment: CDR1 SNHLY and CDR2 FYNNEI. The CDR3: CASSGGGVRNYGYTF. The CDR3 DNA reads TGTGCCAGCAGTGGTGGGGGGGTACGGAACTATGGCTACACCTTC.

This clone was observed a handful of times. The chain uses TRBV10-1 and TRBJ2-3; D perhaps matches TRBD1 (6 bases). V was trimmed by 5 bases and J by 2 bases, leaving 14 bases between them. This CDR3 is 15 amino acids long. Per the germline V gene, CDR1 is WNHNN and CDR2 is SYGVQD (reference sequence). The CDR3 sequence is CASSRDNPDTDTQYF. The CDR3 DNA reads TGCGCCAGCAGTCGGGACAACCCTGACACAGATACGCAGTATTTT.

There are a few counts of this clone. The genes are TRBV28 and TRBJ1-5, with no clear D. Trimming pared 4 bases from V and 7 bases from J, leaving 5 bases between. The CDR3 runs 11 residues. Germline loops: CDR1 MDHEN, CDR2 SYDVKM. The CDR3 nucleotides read TGTGCCAGCAGTTGGAACCAGCCCCAGCATTTT. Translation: CASSWNQPQHF. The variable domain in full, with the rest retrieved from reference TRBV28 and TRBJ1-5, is DVKVTQSSRYLVKRTGEKVFLECVQDMDHENMFWYRQDPGLGLRLIYFSYDVKMKEKGDIPEGYSVSREKKERFSLILESASTNQTSMYLCASSWNQPQHFGDGTRLSIL.

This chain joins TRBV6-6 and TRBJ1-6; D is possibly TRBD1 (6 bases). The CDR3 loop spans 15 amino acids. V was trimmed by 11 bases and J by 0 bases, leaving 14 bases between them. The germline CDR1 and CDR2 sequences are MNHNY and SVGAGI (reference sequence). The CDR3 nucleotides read TGTGCCGGGGGGACACGGGACTCCTATAATTCACCCCTCCACTTT. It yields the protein CAGGTRDSYNSPLHF.

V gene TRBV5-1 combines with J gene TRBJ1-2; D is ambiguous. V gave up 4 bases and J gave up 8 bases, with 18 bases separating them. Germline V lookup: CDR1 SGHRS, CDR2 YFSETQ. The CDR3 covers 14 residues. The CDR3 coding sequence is TGCGCCAGCAGCCCGGACCAACTTGGGAACGGCTACACCTTC. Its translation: CASSPDQLGNGYTF.

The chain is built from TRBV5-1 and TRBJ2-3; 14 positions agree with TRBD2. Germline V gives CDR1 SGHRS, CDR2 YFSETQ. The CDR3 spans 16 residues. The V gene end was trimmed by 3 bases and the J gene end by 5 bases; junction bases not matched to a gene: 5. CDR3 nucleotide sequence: TGCGCCAGCAGCTCGGGGACTAGCGGGAGAGAAGATACGCAGTATTTT. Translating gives CASSSGTSGREDTQYF.

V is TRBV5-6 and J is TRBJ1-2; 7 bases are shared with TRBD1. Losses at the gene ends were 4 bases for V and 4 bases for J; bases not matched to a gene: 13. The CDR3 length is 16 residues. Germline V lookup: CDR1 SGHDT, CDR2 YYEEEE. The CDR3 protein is CASSPQGTVGIYGYTF. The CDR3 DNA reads TGTGCCAGCAGCCCCCAGGGGACAGTAGGTATCTATGGCTACACCTTC. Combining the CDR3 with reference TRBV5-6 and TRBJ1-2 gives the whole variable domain DAGVTQSPTHLIKTRGQQVTLRCSPKSGHDTVSWYQQALGQGPQFIFQYYEEEERQRGNFPDRFSGHQFPNYSSELNVNALLLGDSALYLCASSPQGTVGIYGYTFGSGTRLTVV.

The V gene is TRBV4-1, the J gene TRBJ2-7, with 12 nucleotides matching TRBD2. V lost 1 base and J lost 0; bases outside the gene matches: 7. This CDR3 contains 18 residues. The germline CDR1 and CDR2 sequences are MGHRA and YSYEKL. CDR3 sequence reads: CASSQGLAGASNSYEQYF. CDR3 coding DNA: TGCGCCAGCAGCCAAGGACTAGCGGGGGCCTCAAACTCCTACGAGCAGTACTTC.

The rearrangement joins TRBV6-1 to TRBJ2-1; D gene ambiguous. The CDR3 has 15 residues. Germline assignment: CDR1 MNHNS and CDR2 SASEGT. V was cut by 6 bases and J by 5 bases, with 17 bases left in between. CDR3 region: CASSPFGVVDNEQFF. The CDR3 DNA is TGTGCCAGCAGCCCTTTTGGGGTGGTGGACAATGAGCAGTTCTTC.

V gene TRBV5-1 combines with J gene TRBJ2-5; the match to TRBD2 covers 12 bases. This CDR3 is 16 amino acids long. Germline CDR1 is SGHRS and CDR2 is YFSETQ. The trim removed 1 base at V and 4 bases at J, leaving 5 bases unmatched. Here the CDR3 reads CASSLNPSGGGETQYF. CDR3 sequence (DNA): TGCGCCAGCAGCTTGAACCCTAGCGGGGGGGGAGAGACCCAGTACTTC.